The 8 T cell receptor beta chains below all came from one sample that was sequenced in a study of cytomegalovirus exposure and HLA in healthy donors. Generated by immunoSEQ multiplex PCR, the TCRdb table keeps only in-frame clones and is missing some. The top ten hold about 1.7% of the sample, which has about 120,000 clones, 95% to 96% seen once. Sequenced input: PBMCs. All receptors derive from a man between 18 and 29 years old in good health and CMV-seronegative.

The chain recombines TRBV19 with TRBJ2-2; 8 nucleotides line up with TRBD1. Unmatched junction bases numbered 13, after V lost 9 bases and J lost 4 bases. The V gene's germline CDR1 is LNHDA and CDR2 SQIVND (reference sequence). The CDR3 consists of 16 residues. The CDR3 coding sequence is TGTGCCAGCCACTTGACAGGGGAGCCCGTCACCGGGGAGCTGTTTTTT. As protein: CASHLTGEPVTGELFF.

The rearrangement uses TRBV5-4 and TRBJ2-1; 13 nucleotides align to TRBD2. Germline CDR1 is SGHNT and CDR2 is YYREEE (reference sequence). The CDR3 totals 18 residues. V shed 0 bases and J 2 bases; nucleotides not matched to a gene: 5. The chain's CDR3 is CASSLGRLAGGPYNEQFF. CDR3 bases: TGTGCCAGCAGCTTGGGGAGACTAGCGGGAGGTCCCTACAATGAGCAGTTCTTC.

This chain links TRBV7-6 with TRBJ2-5; D is unresolved. The germline V gene encodes CDR1 SGHVS and CDR2 FNYEAQ. V gave up 1 base and J gave up 3 bases, with 9 bases separating them. This CDR3 region has 14 residues. CDR3 sequence reads: CASSLEAGEETQYF. CDR3 nucleotide sequence: TGTGCCAGCAGCTTAGAGGCAGGCGAAGAGACCCAGTACTTC.

The CDR3 sequence: CASSPEYNEQFF. Here the CDR3 DNA reads TGTGCCAGCAGTCCCGAGTACAATGAGCAGTTCTTC. The chain combines TRBV28 with TRBJ2-1, with no clear D. V was trimmed by 5 bases and J by 4 bases, leaving 6 bases between them. In germline, CDR1 is MDHEN, CDR2 SYDVKM. The CDR3 extends over 12 amino acids.

The chain uses TRBV27 and TRBJ2-2; TRBD2 matches at 13 bases. The CDR3 runs to 17 residues. V was pared by 5 bases and J by 7 bases, with 10 bases of the junction left unmatched. From germline, CDR1 is MNHEY and CDR2 SMNVEV (reference sequence). The DNA of the CDR3 is TGTGCCAGCAGTCGCACTAGCGGGAGGGTATCAATCGGGGAGCTGTTTTTT. It is translated as CASSRTSGRVSIGELFF.

The rearrangement joins TRBV25-1 to TRBJ1-4, with D maybe TRBD1 (6 bases). The CDR3 sequence is 11 residues long. In germline, CDR1 is MGHDK, CDR2 SYGVNS. V dropped 6 bases and J dropped 17 bases, with 16 bases sitting between them. The CDR3 here is CASSSQGGRFF. CDR3 DNA sequence: TGTGCCAGCAGCTCACAGGGAGGGCGTTTTTTT.

The chain recombines TRBV28 with TRBJ2-5, with D perhaps matching TRBD1 (6 bases). CDR1 MDHEN and CDR2 SYDVKM come from the germline V gene. V lost 7 bases and J lost 4, with 13 bases in between. The CDR3 contains 13 residues. CDR3 in DNA: TGTGCCAGCACGACCAGGGGCGCAGAGACCCAGTACTTC. It specifies CASTTRGAETQYF.

The chain carries TRBV28 and TRBJ1-1, with 10 positions matching TRBD1. V lost 3 bases to trimming and J lost 4 bases; unmatched junction nucleotides: 5. The CDR3 has 15 residues. Germline V CDR1 and CDR2: MDHEN, SYDVKM. The CDR3 loop reads CASSLGTGVGTEAFF. The CDR3 region has the DNA TGTGCCAGCAGTTTGGGGACAGGGGTGGGCACTGAAGCTTTCTTT.